This T cell receptor beta chain is from a study of tumor-infiltrating lymphocytes in primary liver carcinoma. Between 20 and 30 mg of unsorted bulk tissue served as the source from which RNA and DNA were co-extracted. This CDR3 comprises 16 residues. Germline lookup yields CDR1 SGHRS and CDR2 YFSETQ. A note on this clonotype: This sequence may be a read error, since a much larger clone differs from it by one base.

TCR beta cDNA came from about 500 ng total RNA, primed with a constant-region primer. What produced the TCR beta libraries was three nested multiplex PCR rounds using slightly modified ARM-PCR. TRBV1-TRBV30 forward primers and a C-beta reverse primer were used in the first two PCR rounds, which each ran for around 11 cycles. Via MiXCR, TCRdb re-called the multiplex PCR reads, giving one row per CDR3 protein. The table has approximately 190,000 distinct CDR3 sequences, just under 85% seen once. The sample consisted of tumor tissue from primary liver carcinoma. This TCR was sampled from a middle-aged man with primary liver carcinoma and hepatitis B virus infection. V and J are TRBV5-1 and TRBJ2-5, with 11 bases that match TRBD1. The CDR3 reads CASSSRTGGHQDTQYF. The CDR3 DNA sequence: TGCGCCAGCAGCTCTAGGACAGGGGGCCACCAAGATACCCAGTACTTC.